One sample yielded the 13 T cell receptor beta chains listed below, sequenced in a study of blood T cell repertoires in COVID-19. Measured with immunoSEQ multiplex PCR; TCRdb has only the in-frame clones, and not every one. This sample has roughly 160,000 clones, with 70% to 90% found just once. The specimen sequenced was peripheral blood. The receptors were gathered from a man in his sixties with acute or convalescent COVID-19.

This clone occurred a few times. For the CDR3, the DNA is TGCGCCAGCAAAGGGGGGGGAAGCGGCAGAAGGAATGAAAAACTGTTTTTT. This gives the protein CASKGGGSGRRNEKLFF. V usage is TRBV5-1 and J usage is TRBJ1-4, with D perhaps TRBD1 (6 bases). Trimming pared 6 bases from V and 5 bases from J, leaving 23 bases between. Germline CDR1 reads SGHRS; CDR2 reads YFSETQ. The CDR3 is 17 residues long.

The rearrangement uses TRBV5-1 and TRBJ2-5; 10 bases are a match to TRBD1. Germline V gene lookup returns CDR1 SGHRS and CDR2 YFSETQ. The V segment lost 0 bases and the J segment 0 bases; nucleotides outside the gene matches: 2. The CDR3 totals 16 residues. Written as DNA, the CDR3 is TGCGCCAGCAGCTTGGCGACAGGGGGCAACCAAGAGACCCAGTACTTC. Translating gives CASSLATGGNQETQYF.

The CDR3 DNA is TGCGCCAGCAGCATCGTAGCGGGAGTGGGCACCGGGGAGCTGTTTTTT. Its protein product is CASSIVAGVGTGELFF. V and J are TRBV5-1 and TRBJ2-2; 9 bases map to TRBD2. Looked up from germline, CDR1 is SGHRS and CDR2 is YFSETQ. V lost 4 bases and J lost 4; bases outside the gene matches: 8. This CDR3 has 16 amino acids.

The chain recombines TRBV28 with TRBJ1-1; D perhaps matches TRBD1 (6 bases). The CDR3 length is 16 residues. Between the trimmed V and J ends, which lost 5 bases and 0 bases, there was a span of 16 bases. Germline V CDR1 and CDR2: MDHEN, SYDVKM. The CDR3 DNA reads as TGTGCCAGCAGTAGAAGGGGGGGGGCCTTGAACACTGAAGCTTTCTTT. Its protein is CASSRRGGALNTEAFF.

The chain carries TRBV7-2 and TRBJ1-4; TRBD1 matches at 7 bases. There are 15 residues in the CDR3. The V segment lost 3 bases and the J segment 2 bases; nucleotides outside the gene matches: 3. Germline V gene lookup returns CDR1 SGHTA and CDR2 FQGNSA. CDR3 in DNA: TGTGCCAGCAGCTTCCCGGGACAGACTAATGAAAAACTGTTTTTT. Encoded protein: CASSFPGQTNEKLFF.

In regard to this clone: At one end the junction does not follow the germline gene, possibly because of a read error. This chain joins TRBV15 and TRBJ1-1; 10 bases match TRBD1. CDR1 LNHNV and CDR2 YYDKDF come from the germline V gene (reference sequence). This CDR3 has 14 amino acids. The CDR3 sequence: CATSTGTGDTEVFF. CDR3 nucleotide sequence: TGTGCCACCAGCACAGGGACAGGGGACACTGAAGTTTTCTTT. The full variable domain, in which reference TRBV15 and TRBJ1-1 provide the parts outside the CDR3, is DAMVIQNPRYQVTQFGKPVTLSCSQTLNHNVMYWYQQKSSQAPKLLFHYYDKDFNNEADTPDNFQSRRPNTSFCFLDIRSPGLGDTAMYLCATSTGTGDTEVFFGQGTRLTVV.

The chain has TRBV5-4 and TRBJ2-7, with 7 positions matching TRBD2. CDR1 is SGHNT, CDR2 YYREEE, per germline (reference sequence). Losses at the gene ends were 2 bases for V and 3 bases for J; bases not matched to a gene: 5. The CDR3 length is 14 residues. CDR3 sequence (DNA): TGTGCCAGCAGCTTCGCGGGAGTCGACTACGAGCAGTACTTC. Amino acid sequence: CASSFAGVDYEQYF. Combining the CDR3 with reference TRBV5-4 and TRBJ2-7 gives the whole variable domain ETGVTQSPTHLIKTRGQQVTLRCSSQSGHNTVSWYQQALGQGPQFIFQYYREEENGRGNFPPRFSGLQFPNYSSELNVNALELDDSALYLCASSFAGVDYEQYFGPGTRLTVT.

This clone was found a few times. This chain connects TRBV29-1 to TRBJ2-3; TRBD2 matches 8 bases. CDR3 size: 14 residues. J gave up 2 bases and V 6 bases, and 7 bases lay outside the gene matches. The germline gives CDR1 SQVTM, CDR2 ANQGSEA. CDR3 in amino acids: CSVALAGLTDTQYF. The CDR3 DNA is TGCAGCGTCGCATTAGCGGGACTCACAGATACGCAGTATTTT.

The gene calls are TRBV2 and TRBJ2-6, with 12 bases matching TRBD1. The CDR3 is 18 residues long. Germline CDR1 is SNHLY and CDR2 is FYNNEI. J gave up 3 bases and V 7 bases, and 10 bases lay outside the gene matches. The CDR3 region is CASIVGGQGAGGANVLTF. The CDR3 nucleotides are TGTGCCAGCATCGTCGGGGGACAGGGGGCTGGTGGGGCCAACGTCCTGACTTTC.

This clone appeared a single time. The chain couples TRBV6-4 to TRBJ1-2; 8 bases match TRBD1. V was pared by 4 bases and J by 5 bases, with 3 bases of the junction left unmatched. The CDR3 has 13 residues. Germline CDR1 is MRHNA and CDR2 is SNTAGT. The CDR3: CASSADRGYGYTF. The CDR3 DNA reads as TGTGCCAGCAGTGCAGACAGGGGTTATGGCTACACCTTC.

A word on this clone: Its ends do not fully match the called genes, so a read error is possible. J is TRBJ1-1 and V is TRBV12-3 or TRBV12-4; no clear D gene. This CDR3 comprises 12 residues. The CDR3 sequence: CASSLSVSEAFF. CDR3 nucleotide sequence: TGTGCCAGCAGTTTAAGCGTTTCTGAGGCTTTCTTT.

The gene calls are TRBV28 and TRBJ1-2; D ambiguous. The CDR3 runs to 15 residues. The ends were cut back, 1 base at V and 4 bases at J, with 13 bases in the middle. The germline V gene has CDR1 MDHEN and CDR2 SYDVKM. CDR3 nucleotide sequence: TGTGCCAGCAGTTTATTTAAGGGAGGCGGCTATGGCTACACCTTC. It codes for CASSLFKGGGYGYTF.

This chain links TRBV10-3 with TRBJ2-7; TRBD2 might be the D (6 bases). CDR1 and CDR2 (germline): ENHRY, SYGVKD. V was clipped by 6 bases and J by 3 bases, with 6 bases between them. The CDR3 loop spans 11 amino acids. CDR3 amino acids: CAISGSYEQYF. The CDR3 DNA reads as TGTGCCATCAGCGGGAGCTACGAGCAGTACTTC.